Listed here is a single TCR beta chain. Its target is not known. These data belong to a study of identical twins. Notes on the study in general: Memory repertoires showed no such pattern, whereas abundant cord blood beta clonotypes carried fewer insertions. Diverse VJ usage suggested most zero-insertion clonotypes were not invariant T cells. Out-of-frame beta chain sequences displayed weaker excess sharing between twins.

J was trimmed by 6 bases and V by 2 bases; bases with no gene match: 8. CDR3 length equals 15 residues. TCRdb re-analysed the 5' RACE reads in MiXCR, keeping a single row per CDR3 protein. The sample has 350,000 to 600,000 distinct CDR3 sequences, 12% to 15% seen once. Every sampled donor was Caucasian and healthy. A further study also used this sample, focusing on yellow fever vaccine responses in identical twins.

The receptor was isolated from a woman aged 18-35 years in good health. Material for sequencing was CD4+ T cells sorted from blood. The chain combines TRBV12-3 or TRBV12-4 with TRBJ2-5, with 8 bases aligning to TRBD2. The DNA for the CDR3 is TGTGCCAGCAGTTTATCGGGGGGGGTTCAGAAGACCCAGTACTTC. It translates to CASSLSGGVQKTQYF.